The 8 T cell receptor beta chains below all came from one sample that was sequenced in a study of vaccination and CD4 T cells after COVID-19. No antigen has been assigned to these receptors. The treatment: roughly 11-day PBMC culture with coronavirus spike peptide pools or control peptides (ViraFEST assay). Samples of CD4+ T cells were obtained from the unexposed donor before the COVID-19 pandemic (2011-2018). The Oncomine TCR Beta short-read assay generated sequence data from the DNA of cultured CD4+ T cells. TCRdb ran MiXCR on the PCR reads and lists one entry per CDR3 protein. The sample carries roughly 4,000 distinct CDR3 sequences, nearly 35% recorded once. Material for sequencing was CD4+ T cells from blood, cultured in vitro. Receptors were obtained from a human donor in good health.

The chain joins TRBV7-9 to TRBJ2-5; weak D call: TRBD2 (6 bases). This CDR3 is 15 amino acids long. The germline gives CDR1 SEHNR, CDR2 FQNEAQ (reference sequence). Trimming took off 5 bases at V and 1 base at J, with 14 bases between the two ends. The CDR3 nucleotides read TGTGCCAGCAGCCTCGGGGGAGGAGTCCAAGAGACCCAGTACTTC. Protein: CASSLGGGVQETQYF.

This clonotype was detected only a few times. The chain joins TRBV6-5 to TRBJ1-1; 9 bases fit TRBD1. Per germline, CDR1 MNHEY and CDR2 SVGAGI. The ends lost 2 bases at V and 0 bases at J; junction bases unmatched: 4. This CDR3 comprises 16 residues. As DNA, the CDR3 is TGTGCCAGCAGTTACGAGACAGGGGGTGTGAACACTGAAGCTTTCTTT. Protein product: CASSYETGGVNTEAFF.

V and J are TRBV11-2 and TRBJ2-1; 12 positions agree with TRBD2. The CDR3 is made up of 15 amino acids. Per the germline V gene, CDR1 is SGHAT and CDR2 is FQNNGV. V dropped 5 bases and J dropped 6; count of bases not matched to a gene: 5. This CDR3 reads CASSTTSGGSNEQFF. CDR3 DNA sequence: TGTGCCAGCAGCACAACTAGCGGGGGGTCCAATGAGCAGTTCTTC.

The chain joins TRBV7-9 to TRBJ1-5; no clear D. The CDR3 extends over 13 amino acids. Germline CDR1 reads SEHNR; CDR2 reads FQNEAQ (reference sequence). Trimming shortened V by 7 bases and J by 6 bases, and 13 bases separated the two germline ends. In DNA form, the CDR3 reads TGTGCCAGCACCCAGGTCGAAGGTCAGCCCCAGCATTTT. This gives the protein CASTQVEGQPQHF.

The genes are TRBV5-1 and TRBJ1-5, with TRBD1 matching 10 bases. This CDR3 has 15 amino acids. Per the germline V gene, CDR1 is SGHRS and CDR2 is YFSETQ. Unmatched junction bases numbered 7, after V lost 6 bases and J lost 4 bases. The chain's CDR3 is CASKIGTGENQPQHF. The CDR3 nucleotides read TGCGCCAGCAAGATTGGGACAGGGGAGAATCAGCCCCAGCATTTT.

This clonotype was seen only once. The chain joins TRBV12-3 or TRBV12-4 to TRBJ2-7, with TRBD2 matching 14 bases. The CDR3 sequence is 14 residues long. V dropped 5 bases and J dropped 11; count of bases not matched to a gene: 8. This chain's CDR3 is CASSPATSGGAKYF. CDR3 DNA: TGTGCCAGCAGTCCCGCGACTAGCGGGGGGGCGAAGTACTTC.

The V and J genes are TRBV2 and TRBJ1-1; D gene uncertain. From germline, CDR1 is SNHLY and CDR2 FYNNEI. Trimming left V 2 bases short and J 11 bases short, with 15 bases between. This CDR3 has 13 amino acids. CDR3 sequence reads: CASSEWGGSAAFF. The CDR3 DNA is TGTGCCAGCAGTGAATGGGGTGGTAGTGCGGCTTTCTTT.

The CDR3 is CASSEERNTIYF. CDR3 nucleotides: TGTGCCAGCAGTGAGGAACGAAACACCATATATTTT. The rearrangement links TRBV6-1 to TRBJ1-3; D not certain. Germline V lookup: CDR1 MNHNS, CDR2 SASEGT. The CDR3 has 12 residues. The ends were cut back, 3 bases at V and 5 bases at J, with 5 bases in the middle.